The 25 T cell receptor beta chains reported below all come from one sample, sequenced in a study of T cells in localized non-small cell lung cancer. Some clones are missing from TCRdb's copy, which holds only in-frame ones; the method was immunoSEQ multiplex PCR. Among about 1,600 clones, about 24% were seen once, and the ten largest hold approximately 10%. The material was lung tumor tissue, obtained before any cancer treatment. The receptors come from a woman aged 40 to 75 with stage III lung adenocarcinoma.

In its sample, this clone was seen a few times. CDR3 sequence reads: CASSYQGTSGVEQYF. Here the CDR3 DNA reads TGTGCCAGCAGTTATCAAGGGACTAGCGGAGTCGAGCAGTACTTC. The J gene is TRBJ2-7, the V gene TRBV6-8, with 11 bases matching TRBD2. The CDR3 loop spans 15 amino acids. Germline V CDR1 and CDR2: MNHGY, SAAAGT. J gave up 6 bases and V 3 bases, and 7 bases lay outside the gene matches.

The V call is TRBV9, the J call TRBJ2-7, with TRBD2 matching 11 bases. Germline trimming cut 5 bases from V and 4 bases from J; bases unmatched to any gene: 17. CDR3 length equals 18 residues. CDR1 and CDR2 (germline): SGDLS, YYNGEE. The CDR3 sequence is CASSEAPLVLAGGYEQYF. DNA of the CDR3: TGTGCCAGCAGTGAAGCTCCCCTAGTCCTAGCGGGAGGATACGAGCAGTACTTC. The full variable domain, with the rest looked up from reference TRBV9 and TRBJ2-7, is DSGVTQTPKHLITATGQRVTLRCSPRSGDLSVYWYQQSLDQGLQFLIQYYNGEERAKGNILERFSAQQFPDLHSELNLSSLELGDSALYFCASSEAPLVLAGGYEQYFGPGTRLTVT.

This clone turned up a few times. One junction end disagrees with the germline gene, perhaps due to a read error. The V gene is TRBV6-1, the J gene TRBJ2-7; 11 nucleotides align to TRBD2. Germline CDR1 MNHNS, CDR2 SASEGT. This CDR3 comprises 15 residues. CDR3 region: CAISEGLAGPYEQYF. CDR3 sequence (DNA): TGTGCCATCAGTGAAGGACTAGCGGGCCCCTACGAGCAGTACTTC.

This clone has only a few counts. The chain employs TRBV11-3 and TRBJ2-1; 11 bases line up with TRBD2. This CDR3 has 14 amino acids. V dropped 5 bases and J dropped 8; count of bases not matched to a gene: 5. Germline lookup yields CDR1 SGHNT and CDR2 YENEEA. The CDR3 DNA reads as TGTGCCAGCAGCACGAGGACTAGCGGGCATGAGCAGTTCTTC. Its translation: CASSTRTSGHEQFF. Full variable domain (remainder filled in from reference TRBV11-3 and TRBJ2-1): EAGVVQSPRYKIIEKKQPVAFWCNPISGHNTLYWYLQNLGQGPELLIRYENEEAVDDSQLPKDRFSAERLKGVDSTLKIQPAELGDSAVYLCASSTRTSGHEQFFGPGTRLTVL.

There are a few counts of this clone. The chain joins TRBV11-3 to TRBJ2-2; TRBD1 might be the D (5 bases). Germline CDR1 reads SGHNT; CDR2 reads YENEEA. The V end was cut by 8 bases, the J end by 3 bases, with 13 bases between. CDR3 length equals 14 residues. CDR3 nucleotide sequence: TGTGCCAGCCTCCATCAGGGTCACACCGGGGAGCTGTTTTTT. This gives the protein CASLHQGHTGELFF. The whole variable domain, filled in from reference TRBV11-3 and TRBJ2-2, reads EAGVVQSPRYKIIEKKQPVAFWCNPISGHNTLYWYLQNLGQGPELLIRYENEEAVDDSQLPKDRFSAERLKGVDSTLKIQPAELGDSAVYLCASLHQGHTGELFFGEGSRLTVL.

This clone appeared a few times. The J gene is TRBJ2-6, the V gene TRBV1; the D call TRBD2 from the table was never checked on the DNA. TRBV1 is noted as a pseudogene. The CDR3 loop spans 18 amino acids. DNA for the CDR3: TGCGCCAGCAGCCAAGTCAGCGGAATAGTATCCGGGGCCAACGTCCTGACTTTC. Its translation: CASSQVSGIVSGANVLTF.

Comment on this clone: At one end, the junction sequence differs from germline, possibly due to a read error. This chain uses TRBV6-8 with TRBJ2-1; the match to TRBD2 covers 7 bases. Germline CDR1 MNHGY, CDR2 SAAAGT. The CDR3 length is 14 residues. As DNA, the CDR3 is TGTGCCATCAGTGCCTCGGCGGGAGCGGGAGAGCAGTTCTTC. It encodes CAISASAGAGEQFF.

This chain uses TRBV11-3 with TRBJ1-2; D is undetermined. The V gene's germline CDR1 is SGHNT and CDR2 YENEEA. V lost 0 bases and J 1 base, leaving 9 bases between the germline ends. This CDR3 is built from 15 residues. CDR3 in amino acids: CASSLEGSFNYGYTF. CDR3 sequence (DNA): TGTGCCAGCAGCTTAGAGGGATCCTTTAACTATGGCTACACCTTC. Supplemented by reference TRBV11-3 and TRBJ1-2, the full variable domain reads EAGVVQSPRYKIIEKKQPVAFWCNPISGHNTLYWYLQNLGQGPELLIRYENEEAVDDSQLPKDRFSAERLKGVDSTLKIQPAELGDSAVYLCASSLEGSFNYGYTFGSGTRLTVV.

In its sample, this clone is medium-sized (0.01 to 0.1%). The chain joins TRBV6-8 to TRBJ2-5, with no clear D. The CDR3 is 12 amino acids. Germline-derived CDR1 and CDR2 are MNHGY and SAAAGT. V lost 2 bases, J lost 4 bases, and 5 bases lay in between. The CDR3 loop reads CASSYPSETQYF. The CDR3 region has the DNA TGTGCCAGCAGTTACCCTTCAGAGACCCAGTACTTC.

Sample share makes this clone medium-sized. The chain carries TRBV9 and TRBJ1-2; 7 nucleotides agree with TRBD1. The V gene's germline CDR1 is SGDLS and CDR2 YYNGEE. The length of the CDR3 is 16 residues. The V gene end was trimmed by 5 bases and the J gene end by 4 bases; junction bases not matched to a gene: 14. The CDR3 spells CASSPTPAGTAYGYTF. For the CDR3, the DNA is TGTGCCAGCAGTCCCACACCGGCCGGGACAGCCTATGGCTACACCTTC.

This clone was seen a handful of times. This rearrangement joins TRBV11-3 to TRBJ2-1; TRBD2 matches at 12 bases. This CDR3 contains 17 residues. The V segment lost 3 bases and the J segment 4 bases; nucleotides outside the gene matches: 7. CDR1 SGHNT and CDR2 YENEEA come from the germline V gene. The CDR3 reads CASSLGPTSGGYNEQFF. In DNA, the CDR3 is TGTGCCAGCAGCTTGGGGCCCACTAGCGGGGGGTACAATGAGCAGTTCTTC.

V is TRBV14 and J is TRBJ1-2; D ambiguous. V dropped 0 bases and J dropped 8 bases, with 7 bases sitting between them. Germline V gene lookup returns CDR1 SGHDN and CDR2 FVKESK. The CDR3 has 12 amino acids. In nucleotides, the CDR3 is TGTGCCAGCAGCCAAGATCGGGTCGGCTACACCTTC. It yields the protein CASSQDRVGYTF.

The chain has TRBV1 and TRBJ2-7; TRBD1 is the table's D call, not checked against the DNA. TRBV1 is listed as a pseudogene. CDR3 length: 13 residues. The CDR3 region is CASSLFRGYEQYF. CDR3 nucleotide sequence: TGCGCCAGCAGTTTGTTCAGGGGCTACGAGCAGTACTTC.

V and J are TRBV19 and TRBJ2-1; D remains ambiguous. The length of the CDR3 is 15 residues. The V end lost 3 bases, the J end lost 8 bases, and 17 bases lay between the germline ends. Looked up from germline, CDR1 is LNHDA and CDR2 is SQIVND (reference sequence). CDR3 loop: CASSMGGARVDEQFF. The CDR3 bases are TGTGCCAGTAGTATGGGCGGAGCAAGGGTCGATGAGCAGTTCTTC.

This sequence joins TRBV30 and TRBJ1-5, with TRBD1 identical over 7 bases. Germline CDR1 reads GTSNPN; CDR2 reads SVGIG (reference sequence). The CDR3 totals 16 residues. The V gene end was trimmed by 8 bases and the J gene end by 8 bases; junction bases not matched to a gene: 21. The chain's CDR3 is CAQGRRGQKPGEPQHF. The CDR3 nucleotides are TGTGCCCAGGGGCGGAGGGGACAGAAGCCAGGGGAGCCCCAGCATTTT.

This clone is medium-sized (0.01 to 0.1%) within its sample. The chain employs TRBV11-3 and TRBJ2-1; D possibly corresponds to TRBD2 (5 bases). CDR3 length: 15 residues. Germline V CDR1 and CDR2: SGHNT, YENEEA. The V and J ends lost 7 bases and 0 bases respectively, with 13 bases between them. The CDR3 spells CASTPVGSSYNEQFF. The CDR3 region has the DNA TGTGCCAGCACCCCTGTGGGGAGCTCCTACAATGAGCAGTTCTTC. Variable domain in full (rest from reference TRBV11-3 and TRBJ2-1): EAGVVQSPRYKIIEKKQPVAFWCNPISGHNTLYWYLQNLGQGPELLIRYENEEAVDDSQLPKDRFSAERLKGVDSTLKIQPAELGDSAVYLCASTPVGSSYNEQFFGPGTRLTVL.

The chain is built from TRBV6-8 and TRBJ2-7; 8 bases agree with TRBD2. The germline gives CDR1 MNHGY, CDR2 SAAAGT. V shed 6 bases and J 2 bases; nucleotides not matched to a gene: 9. The CDR3 length is 15 residues. CDR3 protein: CASRRTSGGTYEQYF. The DNA of the CDR3 is TGTGCCAGCAGGCGAACTAGCGGAGGGACCTACGAGCAGTACTTC.

There are a few counts of this clone. The chain carries TRBV11-3 and TRBJ2-4; 8 nucleotides match TRBD2. CDR1 SGHNT and CDR2 YENEEA come from the germline V gene. The CDR3 is 16 residues long. V dropped 6 bases and J dropped 3; count of bases not matched to a gene: 10. In nucleotides, the CDR3 is TGTGCCAGCAGTTCCCCCCGGGGGGGCGGCAAAAACATTCAGTACTTC. This sequence encodes CASSSPRGGGKNIQYF.

This rearrangement joins TRBV15 to TRBJ1-2; the D gene is possibly TRBD1 (5 bases). Trimming stripped 8 bases from V and 4 bases from J, with 23 bases between. Germline V gene sequence: CDR1 LNHNV, CDR2 YYDKDF (reference sequence). This CDR3 region has 16 residues. The CDR3 loop is CATRRRGGGGGYGYTF. CDR3 bases: TGTGCCACCCGAAGAAGGGGAGGAGGTGGGGGCTATGGCTACACCTTC. Based on the CDR3 plus reference TRBV15 and TRBJ1-2, the full variable domain is DAMVIQNPRYQVTQFGKPVTLSCSQTLNHNVMYWYQQKSSQAPKLLFHYYDKDFNNEADTPDNFQSRRPNTSFCFLDIRSPGLGDTAMYLCATRRRGGGGGYGYTFGSGTRLTVV.

The chain uses TRBV11-3 and TRBJ2-1; 7 bases are shared with TRBD2. Germline CDR1 reads SGHNT; CDR2 reads YENEEA. V lost 5 bases, J lost 12 bases, and 13 bases stayed unmatched. CDR3 size: 14 residues. The CDR3 is CASSPEGRTRSQFF. The CDR3 region has the DNA TGTGCCAGCAGCCCAGAGGGTCGGACTAGGTCGCAGTTCTTC. The entire variable domain, with the rest obtained from reference TRBV11-3 and TRBJ2-1, is as follows: EAGVVQSPRYKIIEKKQPVAFWCNPISGHNTLYWYLQNLGQGPELLIRYENEEAVDDSQLPKDRFSAERLKGVDSTLKIQPAELGDSAVYLCASSPEGRTRSQFFGPGTRLTVL.

V is TRBV19 and J is TRBJ2-1; 11 bases agree with TRBD1. V lost 5 bases and J lost 5; bases outside the gene matches: 8. The CDR3 extends over 16 amino acids. Per the germline V gene, CDR1 is LNHDA and CDR2 is SQIVND (reference sequence). DNA for the CDR3: TGTGCCAGTAGTCCCAGGGACAGGGGGACCCACAATGAGCAGTTCTTC. Protein product: CASSPRDRGTHNEQFF.

In its sample, this clone ranks as large. The J gene is TRBJ1-1, the V gene TRBV28, with D possibly matching TRBD1 (5 bases). Germline CDR1 and CDR2: MDHEN and SYDVKM. The CDR3 is 15 residues long. Deletions cut 0 bases from V and 1 base from J, with 9 bases between. The DNA of the CDR3 is TGTGCCAGCAGTTTATGGCAGGGAGGGAACACTGAAGCTTTCTTT. This sequence encodes CASSLWQGGNTEAFF.

In its sample, this clone is large. The gene calls are TRBV23-1 and TRBJ2-7, with 10 bases fitting TRBD2. TRBV23-1 is marked as an open reading frame, function uncertain. This CDR3 region has 19 residues. Losses at the gene ends were 4 bases for V and 1 base for J; bases not matched to a gene: 16. The CDR3 loop reads CASSRAAGALAGVSYEQYF. The CDR3 DNA reads TGCGCCAGCAGTCGGGCAGCCGGGGCCCTAGCGGGAGTATCCTACGAGCAGTACTTC.

This chain links TRBV4-1 with TRBJ2-1; perhaps TRBD1 as D (6 bases). This CDR3 is 15 amino acids long. Germline V gives CDR1 MGHRA, CDR2 YSYEKL. V shed 5 bases and J shed 0 bases, with 11 bases lying between them. CDR3 in amino acids: CASSWTVSSYNEQFF. CDR3 DNA: TGCGCCAGCAGCTGGACAGTTAGCTCCTACAATGAGCAGTTCTTC.

Only a few counts were recorded for this clone. This chain connects TRBV7-2 to TRBJ2-2; D is unclear. V lost 5 bases and J 1 base, leaving 5 bases between the germline ends. CDR1 and CDR2 from the germline V gene are SGHTA and FQGNSA. This CDR3 has 13 amino acids. CDR3 in DNA: TGTGCCAGCAGCACCCAGAACACCGGGGAGCTGTTTTTT. Amino acid sequence: CASSTQNTGELFF.